This TCR beta chain was sequenced for a study of T cells in Graves' hyperthyroidism and ophthalmopathy. Study-wide points: Most expanded thyroid clonotypes above 0.001 recurred in blood.

Amplified TCR beta CDR3 regions came from RNA transcripts. Using the HTBI primer set, a first-round RT-PCR was run on the TCR CDR3. MiXCR, run by TCRdb on the multiplex PCR reads, gives a single entry per CDR3 protein. In the table there are about 590,000 distinct CDR3 sequences, around a sixth of which are singletons. The V and J ends lost 0 bases and 0 bases respectively, with 13 bases between them. The CDR3 covers 16 residues. Germline V gene data show CDR1 as SGHNT and CDR2 as YYREEE (reference sequence). As regards this clonotype: Its antigen remains unidentified.

The source material was blood. This clonotype originated in a young woman with Graves' hyperthyroidism. The chain joins TRBV5-4 to TRBJ2-7; possibly TRBD2 for D (6 bases). CDR3 bases: TGTGCCAGCAGCTTGGGACTAGACACCAACTCCTACGAGCAGTACTTC. Translation gives CASSLGLDTNSYEQYF.